Included here is one T cell receptor beta chain sequence, with context. This sample is drawn from a study of control samples from healthy donors and cancer patients. The length of the CDR3 is 13 residues. Germline-derived CDR1 and CDR2 are MNHEY and SVGAGI. V was shortened by 6 bases and J by 14 bases, with 19 bases between the two germline ends. The data were produced by immunoSEQ multiplex PCR, yet TCRdb's version contains in-frame clones alone and is incomplete. The sample holds some 160,000 clones, approximately 96% seen once. Input material: blood. V usage is TRBV6-5 and J usage is TRBJ1-4, with D perhaps matching TRBD1 (5 bases). This receptor was taken from a woman in her thirties or forties in good health. In DNA form, the CDR3 reads TGTGCCAGCAGCTCCCGTAGGGGTGGGGCCCTGTTTTTT. This codes for CASSSRRGGALFF.